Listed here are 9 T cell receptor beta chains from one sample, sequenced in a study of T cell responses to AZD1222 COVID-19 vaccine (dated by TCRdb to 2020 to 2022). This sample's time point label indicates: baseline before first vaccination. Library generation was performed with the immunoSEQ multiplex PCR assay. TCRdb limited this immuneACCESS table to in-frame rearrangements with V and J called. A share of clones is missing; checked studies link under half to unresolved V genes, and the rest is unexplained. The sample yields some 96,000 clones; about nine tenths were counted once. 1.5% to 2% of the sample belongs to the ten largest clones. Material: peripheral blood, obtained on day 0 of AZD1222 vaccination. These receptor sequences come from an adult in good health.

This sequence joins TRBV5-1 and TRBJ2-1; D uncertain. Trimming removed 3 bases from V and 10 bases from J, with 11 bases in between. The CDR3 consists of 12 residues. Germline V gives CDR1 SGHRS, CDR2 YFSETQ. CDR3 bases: TGCGCCAGCAGCTCCAAGGACCTAGAGCAGTTCTTC. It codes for CASSSKDLEQFF.

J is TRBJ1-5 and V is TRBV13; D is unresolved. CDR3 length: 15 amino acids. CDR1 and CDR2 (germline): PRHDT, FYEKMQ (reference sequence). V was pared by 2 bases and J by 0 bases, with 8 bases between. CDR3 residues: CASSLNSYSNQPQHF. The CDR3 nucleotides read TGTGCCAGCAGCTTAAACAGCTATAGCAATCAGCCCCAGCATTTT.

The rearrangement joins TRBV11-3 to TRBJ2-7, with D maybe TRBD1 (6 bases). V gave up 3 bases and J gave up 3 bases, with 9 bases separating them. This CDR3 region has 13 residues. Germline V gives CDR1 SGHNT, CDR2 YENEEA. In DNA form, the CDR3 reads TGTGCCAGCAGCTTTGGACAGAACTACGAGCAGTACTTC. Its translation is CASSFGQNYEQYF.

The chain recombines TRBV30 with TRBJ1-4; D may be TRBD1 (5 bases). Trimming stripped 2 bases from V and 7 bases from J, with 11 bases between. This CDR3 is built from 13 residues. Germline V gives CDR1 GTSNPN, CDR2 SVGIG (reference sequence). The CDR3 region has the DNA TGTGCCTGGAGTCCGGGGGTCGGTGAAAAACTGTTTTTT. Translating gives CAWSPGVGEKLFF.

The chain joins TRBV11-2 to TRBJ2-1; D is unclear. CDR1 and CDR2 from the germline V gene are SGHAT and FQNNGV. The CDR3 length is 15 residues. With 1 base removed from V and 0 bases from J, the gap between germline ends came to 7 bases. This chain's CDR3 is CASSLARSSYNEQFF. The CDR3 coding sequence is TGTGCCAGCAGCTTAGCGCGGAGCTCCTACAATGAGCAGTTCTTC.

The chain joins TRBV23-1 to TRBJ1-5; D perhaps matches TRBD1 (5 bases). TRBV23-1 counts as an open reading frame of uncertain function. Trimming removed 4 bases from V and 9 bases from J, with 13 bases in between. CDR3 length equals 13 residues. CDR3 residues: CASSLGWTLPQHF. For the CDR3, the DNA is TGCGCCAGCAGTCTAGGATGGACACTGCCCCAGCATTTT.

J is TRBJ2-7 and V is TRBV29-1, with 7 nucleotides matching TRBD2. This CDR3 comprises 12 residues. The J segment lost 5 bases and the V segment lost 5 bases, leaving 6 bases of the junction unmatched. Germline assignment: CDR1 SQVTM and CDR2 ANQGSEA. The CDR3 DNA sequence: TGCAGCGTTTCGACTAGCTTCCACGAGCAGTACTTC. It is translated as CSVSTSFHEQYF.

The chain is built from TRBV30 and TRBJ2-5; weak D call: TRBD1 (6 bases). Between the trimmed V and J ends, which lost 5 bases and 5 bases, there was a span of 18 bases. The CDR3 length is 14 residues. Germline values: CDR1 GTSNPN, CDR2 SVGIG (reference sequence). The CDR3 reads CAWWVWGLGETQYF. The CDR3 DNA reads TGTGCCTGGTGGGTATGGGGGCTGGGGGAGACCCAGTACTTC. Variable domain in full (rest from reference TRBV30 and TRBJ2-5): SQTIHQWPATLVQPVGSPLSLECTVEGTSNPNLYWYRQAAGRGLQLLFYSVGIGQISSEVPQNLSASRPQDRQFILSSKKLLLSDSGFYLCAWWVWGLGETQYFGPGTRLLVL.

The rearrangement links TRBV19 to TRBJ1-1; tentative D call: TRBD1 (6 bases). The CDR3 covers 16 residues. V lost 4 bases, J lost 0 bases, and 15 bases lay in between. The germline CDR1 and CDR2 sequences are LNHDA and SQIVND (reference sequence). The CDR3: CASSNLGTLVNTEAFF. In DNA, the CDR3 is TGTGCCAGTAGTAACCTCGGGACACTTGTGAACACTGAAGCTTTCTTT.